The rows below give T cell receptor beta chains drawn from one sample of a study of early T cells in non-severe SARS-CoV-2 infection. TCRdb reprocessed the 5' RACE reads with MiXCR, giving one entry per CDR3 protein. The sample lists about 90,000 distinct CDR3 sequences, 12% occurring once. Sequenced material: whole blood, taken at baseline. These receptors all stem from an adult who was a healthcare worker with PCR-confirmed SARS-CoV-2 infection or an uninfected control (not recorded which). Each CDR3 is given with its conserved first and last residue. Fields, in order: CDR3 DNA, CDR3 protein, V gene, clone size, D gene, J gene. D genes are given only for firm matches. Clone size is given for some rows only: seen once, a few or many times, or a class if the clone is expanded.

TGTGCGAGCAGTTTAGGGGCGGTCTCCTACGAGCAGTACTTC | CASSLGAVSYEQYF | TRBV27 | once | NA | TRBJ2-7
TGTGCCAGCACCCCATTGGGGACTAGCGGAGAGCAGTTCTTC | CASTPLGTSGEQFF | TRBV27 | many | TRBD2 | TRBJ2-1
TGTGCCAGCAGCTCCCCTCGACTAGCGGGGGGGGTAAATACGCAGTATTTT | CASSSPRLAGGVNTQYF | TRBV11-3 | NA | TRBD2 | TRBJ2-3
TGCAGTGCTCTCCGGGACAGGGGGGCAGATACGCAGTATTTT | CSALRDRGADTQYF | TRBV20-1 | many | TRBD1 | TRBJ2-3
TGTGCCAGTTCCAGGGAAAACTATGGCTACACCTTC | CASSRENYGYTF | TRBV6-1 | many | NA | TRBJ1-2
TGTGCCAGCAGTTTATCGGGTTACGAGCAGTACTTC | CASSLSGYEQYF | TRBV12-3/TRBV12-4 | many | NA | TRBJ2-7
TGTGCCAGCAGCACCGGGACGCAAACCTACGAGCAGTACTTC | CASSTGTQTYEQYF | TRBV7-8 | few | NA | TRBJ2-7
TGCAGTGCTAGAGCCCCCACTGGACTAGCGGGGGAGCTAACCTACAATGAGCAGTTCTTC | CSARAPTGLAGELTYNEQFF | TRBV20-1 | few | TRBD2 | TRBJ2-1
TGTGCCAGCAGTGAAAGGACCCGCTCCTACAATGAGCAGTTCTTC | CASSERTRSYNEQFF | TRBV6-1 | few | NA | TRBJ2-1
TGTGCCAGCAGCTTAGGGGGTCTGAACACTGAAGCTTTCTTT | CASSLGGLNTEAFF | TRBV12-3/TRBV12-4 | many | NA | TRBJ1-1
TGTGCCAGCAGTTTTACCTCAACCCCCTACGAGCAGTACTTC | CASSFTSTPYEQYF | TRBV12-3/TRBV12-4 | few | NA | TRBJ2-7
TGTGCCACCAGTCGTGTAGCGGGGGGGACCTACAATGAGCAGTTCTTC | CATSRVAGGTYNEQFF | TRBV19 | many | TRBD2 | TRBJ2-1
TGTGCCAGCAGCCAAGATATCGGCGATGGGAATGGCTACACCTTC | CASSQDIGDGNGYTF | TRBV14 | many | NA | TRBJ1-2
TGTGCCAGCAGCTTAGATCGCTGGGGGAATGAGCAGTTCTTC | CASSLDRWGNEQFF | TRBV11-2 | many | NA | TRBJ2-1
TGTGCCATCAGTGAGCCGATGGGGACTGCTAACTATGGCTACACCTTC | CAISEPMGTANYGYTF | TRBV10-3 | NA | NA | TRBJ1-2
TGTGCCAGCAGCCCTTGGGGACAGCCCCGAGAGCCCCAGCATTTT | CASSPWGQPREPQHF | TRBV7-6 | many | TRBD1 | TRBJ1-5
TGCAGCCTTTCCAGGACAGGGGCGTCCGGAGGGTACGAGCAGTACTTC | CSLSRTGASGGYEQYF | TRBV29-1 | many | TRBD1 | TRBJ2-7
TGTGCCAGCAGTTTAGATGTTGAGGTTTTGGCCCAGCATTTT | CASSLDVEVLAQHF | TRBV12-3/TRBV12-4 | NA | NA | TRBJ1-5
TGTGCCAGCTCACTGTCCGGACTAGCGGGGGTTCCAGATACGCAGTATTTT | CASSLSGLAGVPDTQYF | TRBV18 | NA | TRBD2 | TRBJ2-3
TGCAGCGTTGTAAGTGACAGGAACACCGGGGAGCTGTTTTTT | CSVVSDRNTGELFF | TRBV29-1 | many | NA | TRBJ2-2
TGTGCCAGCAGTCCCGAAGTTTTGGGAGAGACCCAGTACTTC | CASSPEVLGETQYF | TRBV12-3/TRBV12-4 | NA | NA | TRBJ2-5
TGCGCCAGTAAGACAGTTCTTAGCACAGATACGCAGTATTTT | CASKTVLSTDTQYF | TRBV5-1 | NA | NA | TRBJ2-3
TGTGCCAGCAGTCCATACACCGGGGAGCTGTTTTTT | CASSPYTGELFF | TRBV28 | many | NA | TRBJ2-2
TGTGCCTGGGGGGGGAGTAACATTCAGTACTTC | CAWGGSNIQYF | TRBV30 | NA | NA | TRBJ2-4
TGTGCCAGCAGTTTATCTCGTCCAGGATCTGGCTACACCTTC | CASSLSRPGSGYTF | TRBV12-3/TRBV12-4 | NA | NA | TRBJ1-2
TGTGCCAGCTCACCGGTCACAGGGCCTCACGGGGAGCAGTACTTC | CASSPVTGPHGEQYF | TRBV18 | NA | NA | TRBJ2-7
TGTGCCAGCAGCGCGAGGACAGGGGTCGGCACAGATACGCAGTATTTT | CASSARTGVGTDTQYF | TRBV7-6 | few | TRBD1 | TRBJ2-3
TGTGCTAGTGGTTTGGACATATACAATGAGCAGTTCTTC | CASGLDIYNEQFF | TRBV12-5 | many | NA | TRBJ2-1
TGCAGCGTTGAACCACAGGGGAACTATGGCTACACCTTC | CSVEPQGNYGYTF | TRBV29-1 | few | TRBD1 | TRBJ1-2
TGTGCCAGTAGCATAGGGGCGGGGGACTACAATGAGCAGTTCTTC | CASSIGAGDYNEQFF | TRBV19 | many | TRBD2 | TRBJ2-1
TGTGCCAGCAGTTTTTTCAGCAATCAGCCCCAGCATTTT | CASSFFSNQPQHF | TRBV27 | NA | NA | TRBJ1-5
TGTGCCAGCAGCTCACGACGTGGGAGCCCACAGTCCTACAATGAGCAGTTCTTC | CASSSRRGSPQSYNEQFF | TRBV13 | many | NA | TRBJ2-1
TGTGCCAGCGGAGACAGTCTCATGAACACTGAAGCTTTCTTT | CASGDSLMNTEAFF | TRBV7-8 | NA | NA | TRBJ1-1
TGTGCCAGCAGTTCGATCCCTCGGGCGGCAAACACCGGGGAGCTGTTTTTT | CASSSIPRAANTGELFF | TRBV7-6 | NA | NA | TRBJ2-2
TGTGCCAGCAGTTTTTACAAATACCGGGACAGGGGAACCGGGGAGCTGTTCTTT | CASSFYKYRDRGTGELFF | TRBV27 | NA | TRBD1 | TRBJ2-2
TGTGCCAGCAGTTTAATTGGGGCGGACAATGAGCAGTTCTTC | CASSLIGADNEQFF | TRBV28 | few | NA | TRBJ2-1
TGTGCCAGCAGCGGGACTAGCGGGGGGGCCTGGAACACCGGGGAGCTGTTTTTT | CASSGTSGGAWNTGELFF | TRBV27 | NA | TRBD2 | TRBJ2-2
TGTGCCAGCAGCTTATCGACTAGCGGATTCTACGAGCAGTACTTC | CASSLSTSGFYEQYF | TRBV13 | many | TRBD2 | TRBJ2-7
TGTGCCAGCAGCCATACCTGGAATGAGCAGTTCTTC | CASSHTWNEQFF | TRBV6-1 | few | NA | TRBJ2-1
TGCGCCAGCAGCCTAGGACAGGGCTGGGGTTCACCCCTCCACTTT | CASSLGQGWGSPLHF | TRBV5-1 | few | TRBD1 | TRBJ1-6
TGTGCCAGCAGCACCCAGGTTCTTGGGCAGGGAAAGGAAAAACTGTTTTTT | CASSTQVLGQGKEKLFF | TRBV21-1 | few | NA | TRBJ1-4
TGTGCCAGCAGCTCCCTCCTAGGGGGATCGGGAGCGATCTCCTACAATGAGCAGTTCTTC | CASSSLLGGSGAISYNEQFF | TRBV7-6 | NA | NA | TRBJ2-1
TGTGCCTGGAGTATCACAGATACGCAGTATTTT | CAWSITDTQYF | TRBV30 | NA | NA | TRBJ2-3
TGTGCCAGCATGACTAGCGGGATAGAAGCCCAGTACTTC | CASMTSGIEAQYF | TRBV25-1 | NA | TRBD2 | TRBJ2-5
TGCGCCAGCAGCTTAGAAGTTGGCCAGGGGGCGCATGGCAGCTACGAGCAGTACTTC | CASSLEVGQGAHGSYEQYF | TRBV7-6 | few | TRBD1 | TRBJ2-7
TGTGCCAGCTCAGCCCCTTCCACAGATACGCAGTATTTT | CASSAPSTDTQYF | TRBV18 | NA | NA | TRBJ2-3
TGTGCCAGCAGCTTAGGGCTTCTGAGTATCGCTAATGAAAAACTGTTTTTT | CASSLGLLSIANEKLFF | TRBV7-2 | few | NA | TRBJ1-4
TGTGCCAGCAGTCTCGGGACCGCTTTGTATGGCTACACCTTC | CASSLGTALYGYTF | TRBV12-3/TRBV12-4 | many | NA | TRBJ1-2
TGTGCCAGCAGCTTGATGCCGAACACTGAAGCTTTCTTT | CASSLMPNTEAFF | TRBV5-5 | few | NA | TRBJ1-1
TGTGCCAGCAGCCAAGACACAGATACGCAGTATTTT | CASSQDTDTQYF | TRBV3-1 | NA | NA | TRBJ2-3